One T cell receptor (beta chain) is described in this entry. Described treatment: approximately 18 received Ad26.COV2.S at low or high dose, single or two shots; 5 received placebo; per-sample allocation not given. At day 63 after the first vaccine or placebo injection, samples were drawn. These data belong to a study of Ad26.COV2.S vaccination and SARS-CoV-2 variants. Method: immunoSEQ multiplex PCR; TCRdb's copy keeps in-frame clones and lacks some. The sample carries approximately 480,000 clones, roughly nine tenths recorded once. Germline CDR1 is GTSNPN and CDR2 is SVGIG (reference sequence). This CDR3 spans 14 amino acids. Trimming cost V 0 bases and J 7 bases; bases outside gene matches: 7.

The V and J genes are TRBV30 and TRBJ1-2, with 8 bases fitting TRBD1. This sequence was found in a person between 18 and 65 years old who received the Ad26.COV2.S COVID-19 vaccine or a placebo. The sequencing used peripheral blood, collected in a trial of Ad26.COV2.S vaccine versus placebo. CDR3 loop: CAWSVWTGRGGYTF. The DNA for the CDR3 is TGTGCCTGGAGTGTCTGGACAGGGCGAGGTGGCTACACCTTC.